The source of this T cell receptor (beta chain) is a study of coeliac disease. General study points: Unbiased detection of gliadin-specific T cells was judged not feasible with this approach. Of coeliac lamina propria samples, about 45% of the 18 held published gliadin-specific TRB sequences, versus 1 of 6 controls.

CDR3 length: 17 amino acids. The V gene's germline CDR1 is MNHNS and CDR2 SASEGT. The ends lost 4 bases at V and 11 bases at J; junction bases unmatched: 19. The repertoire was sequenced with immunoSEQ multiplex PCR; TCRdb's copy has only in-frame clones and lacks some. This table holds roughly 4,800 clones, 65% to 80% found once. About this clone itself: Its antigen is currently unknown.

This receptor was taken from a woman aged 18-30 years with active celiac disease. This chain links TRBV6-1 with TRBJ2-3; 9 bases align to TRBD2. The sample taken for sequencing was lamina propria lymphocytes from the gut. CDR3: CASSVRSGRTQRGRQYF. In nucleotides, the CDR3 is TGTGCCAGCAGTGTAAGGAGCGGGAGGACCCAGCGGGGTCGGCAGTATTTT.